This paragraph covers one T cell receptor beta chain sequence. The antigen remains unidentified. The data were obtained in a study of post-analysis software for immune sequencing data. For the study at large: Patients had relapsing-remitting, secondary progressive or progressive-relapsing multiple sclerosis; some lacked subtype.

The library was made from cDNA and included unique molecular identifiers. It was from about 1 to 10 million T cells that some 500,000 cDNA molecules came. TCRdb passed the PCR reads through MiXCR, listing each CDR3 protein once. The sample yields about 620,000 distinct CDR3 sequences, around 44% seen once. Study-wide points: The study found significantly lower normalized Chao1 diversity in multiple sclerosis patients than in controls. Included in a set of about five TRBV segments more frequent in patients than controls were TRBV5-6, TRBV5-1 and TRBV20-1.

The CDR3 runs 13 residues. Trimming at V came to 4 bases and at J to 4 bases, leaving 4 bases not matched to a gene. CDR1 GTSNPN and CDR2 SVGIG come from the germline V gene (reference sequence). Material: blood. V gene TRBV30 combines with J gene TRBJ1-2; 9 nucleotides align to TRBD1. The clonotype was recovered from a girl aged 10 to 17 with multiple sclerosis. The CDR3 nucleotides are TGTGCCTGGACCGTGGGACAGGGCTATGGCTACACCTTC. It translates to CAWTVGQGYGYTF.